The clone carrying this T cell receptor (beta chain) came up a few times. Antigen unknown. The repertoire was sequenced with immunoSEQ multiplex PCR; TCRdb's copy has only in-frame clones and lacks some. This table holds fewer than 180,000 clones, approximately 90% found once. The data were obtained in a study of T cell responses to AZD1222 COVID-19 vaccine. Overall study results and limits: Recipients of AZD1222 seropositive at baseline numbered only 5 or 6.

Looked up from germline, CDR1 is KGHSH and CDR2 is LQKENI. This CDR3 has 15 amino acids. V was trimmed by 1 base and J by 4 bases, leaving 11 bases between them. The receptor was isolated from an adult who received the AZD1222 COVID-19 vaccine. V is TRBV18 and J is TRBJ1-3, with D tentatively TRBD1 (6 bases). The sequences come from peripheral blood, collected 28 days after the second AZD1222 dose. The CDR3 region has the DNA TGTGCCAGCTCACCACTTTCAGGGGCCGGAAACACCATATATTTT. Its protein is CASSPLSGAGNTIYF.